The 19 T cell receptor beta chains below come from one sample, sequenced in a study of OX40 agonist ivuxolimab in advanced cancers. Assay: immunoSEQ multiplex PCR; the TCRdb copy retains only in-frame clones and omits some. The top ten clones hold 58% of a sample with about 31,000 clones, approximately 86% of them seen once. The sample in question was CD4+ or CD8+ T cells sorted from blood, obtained in a trial of the OX40 agonist ivuxolimab. The receptor source for this set is an adult with an advanced solid tumor such as melanoma, head and neck, liver or kidney cancer.

The V call is TRBV27, the J call TRBJ2-1, with 14 bases lining up with TRBD2. This CDR3 spans 18 amino acids. Germline V CDR1 and CDR2: MNHEY, SMNVEV (reference sequence). V trimming: 5 bases; J trimming: 10 bases; junction bases outside the gene matches: 16. CDR3 in amino acids: CASSPPGLAGANRGEQFF. Here the CDR3 DNA reads TGTGCCAGCAGTCCCCCGGGACTAGCGGGGGCCAATCGGGGGGAGCAGTTCTTC.

This chain connects TRBV7-9 to TRBJ1-3; TRBD1 aligns across 7 bases. V lost 5 bases to trimming and J lost 0 bases; unmatched junction nucleotides: 10. Germline V CDR1 and CDR2: SEHNR, FQNEAQ (reference sequence). The length of the CDR3 is 17 residues. The CDR3 spells CASSPGTDRSSGNTIYF. CDR3 coding DNA: TGTGCCAGCAGCCCCGGGACAGACAGAAGCTCTGGAAACACCATATATTTT.

This clone was detected only a few times. The chain recombines TRBV11-1 with TRBJ2-6; 8 bases agree with TRBD2. V gave up 7 bases and J gave up 2 bases; unmatched junction bases: 10. From germline, CDR1 is SGHAT and CDR2 FQDESV (reference sequence). CDR3 length equals 17 residues. The CDR3, as DNA: TGTGCCAGCAATTCGGGGGGGCTCCCAACTGGGGCCAACGTCCTGACTTTC. It codes for CASNSGGLPTGANVLTF.

This clone was counted between two and nine times. V and J are TRBV7-9 and TRBJ2-7, with 12 bases matching TRBD1. J was trimmed by 7 bases and V by 5 bases; bases with no gene match: 6. The V gene's germline CDR1 is SEHNR and CDR2 FQNEAQ (reference sequence). The CDR3 runs 14 residues. The CDR3 region is CASSTGQGAGEQYF. The CDR3 DNA sequence: TGTGCCAGCAGCACGGGACAGGGGGCTGGAGAGCAGTACTTC.

The CDR3 loop reads CASSHTGTGELFF. Here the CDR3 DNA reads TGCGCCAGCAGCCACACGGGCACCGGGGAGCTGTTTTTT. The J gene is TRBJ2-2, the V gene TRBV10-1; unclear D gene. The CDR3 is 13 residues long. V dropped 6 bases and J dropped 4 bases, with 9 bases sitting between them. Germline CDR1 reads WNHNN; CDR2 reads SYGVQD (reference sequence).

The chain combines TRBV5-6 with TRBJ1-1; D is perhaps TRBD1 (6 bases). This CDR3 is 16 amino acids long. Germline V CDR1 and CDR2: SGHDT, YYEEEE. V was shortened by 0 bases and J by 3 bases, with 15 bases between the two germline ends. The CDR3 sequence is CASSLGPDEGDTEAFF. The CDR3 DNA reads TGTGCCAGCAGCTTGGGACCCGACGAGGGGGACACTGAAGCTTTCTTT.

The chain carries TRBV28 and TRBJ2-7, with D possibly TRBD1 on 6 matching bases. The CDR3 sequence is 14 residues long. Germline V gene sequence: CDR1 MDHEN, CDR2 SYDVKM. Trimming cost V 2 bases and J 3 bases, with 11 bases left between them. The CDR3 sequence: CASSLGAGDYEQYF. Written as DNA, the CDR3 is TGTGCCAGCAGTTTAGGGGCAGGGGACTACGAGCAGTACTTC.

This clone turned up a few times. The rearrangement joins TRBV6-5 to TRBJ2-3, with TRBD2 matching 7 bases. The length of the CDR3 is 13 residues. Germline values: CDR1 MNHEY, CDR2 SVGAGI. V shed 5 bases, J shed 2 bases, and the junction held 1 base outside the gene matches. The CDR3 DNA reads as TGTGCCAGCAGTCTAGCGGTCACAGATACGCAGTATTTT. This codes for CASSLAVTDTQYF.

This chain connects TRBV27 to TRBJ2-6, with D perhaps TRBD1 or TRBD2 (5 bases each). The CDR3 is 15 residues long. Germline CDR1 reads MNHEY; CDR2 reads SMNVEV (reference sequence). V was clipped by 3 bases and J by 4 bases, with 10 bases between them. The CDR3 is CASSFVGTGANVLTF. DNA for the CDR3: TGTGCCAGCAGTTTCGTAGGGACCGGGGCCAACGTCCTGACTTTC.

The rearrangement uses TRBV28 and TRBJ2-7, with D tentatively TRBD1 (6 bases). The CDR3 runs 14 residues. The V end lost 2 bases, the J end lost 6 bases, and 14 bases lay between the germline ends. Germline V gene data show CDR1 as MDHEN and CDR2 as SYDVKM. CDR3 DNA sequence: TGTGCCAGCAGTTTAGGGGGCAGGGGTGGCGAGCAGTACTTC. Its translation: CASSLGGRGGEQYF.

This chain connects TRBV27 to TRBJ2-3; 11 positions match TRBD2. Germline-derived CDR1 and CDR2 are MNHEY and SMNVEV (reference sequence). Trimming took 5 bases from V and 3 from J; bases not matched to a gene: 13. There are 18 residues in the CDR3. CDR3 nucleotides: TGTGCCAGCAGTCCCAACCAACTAGCGGGGGCCCTTACAGATACGCAGTATTTT. Its protein product is CASSPNQLAGALTDTQYF.

The chain links TRBV7-9 to TRBJ2-7, with no clear D. The CDR3 runs 13 residues. Between the trimmed V and J ends, which lost 6 bases and 6 bases, there was a span of 15 bases. Germline V lookup: CDR1 SEHNR, CDR2 FQNEAQ (reference sequence). This CDR3 is CASRHAPGPEQYF. The CDR3 coding sequence is TGTGCCAGCAGACACGCCCCGGGCCCCGAGCAGTACTTC.

The rearrangement uses TRBV27 and TRBJ2-3, with 9 bases that match TRBD2. Unmatched junction bases numbered 12, after V lost 8 bases and J lost 3 bases. This CDR3 is built from 16 residues. Germline values: CDR1 MNHEY, CDR2 SMNVEV (reference sequence). The CDR3 DNA reads TGTGCCAGCCCCCCCCCTAGCGGGGATCTAACAGATACGCAGTATTTT. It yields the protein CASPPPSGDLTDTQYF.

The chain employs TRBV7-9 and TRBJ1-1, with a tentative D call TRBD1 (5 bases). The CDR3 contains 15 residues. In germline, CDR1 is SEHNR, CDR2 FQNEAQ (reference sequence). The V gene lost 6 bases and the J gene lost 1 base, with 15 bases spanning the gap. The CDR3 here is CASRATGTENTEAFF. The CDR3 coding sequence is TGTGCCAGCAGAGCAACCGGGACGGAGAACACTGAAGCTTTCTTT.

The V gene is TRBV5-8, the J gene TRBJ2-7, with a weak D call TRBD1 (6 bases). With 4 bases removed from V and 7 bases from J, the gap between germline ends came to 21 bases. Per germline, CDR1 SGHTS and CDR2 YDEGEE. There are 15 residues in the CDR3. DNA for the CDR3: TGTGCCAGCAGCCATCGAGGCAGGGGTTTCGGAGAGCAGTACTTC. The encoded protein is CASSHRGRGFGEQYF.

As concerns this clone: The CDR3 carries no conserved terminal phenylalanine or tryptophan, so it likely arises from a read error. The DNA is left out, because the CDR3 cannot be placed on it with certainty; the CDR3 is given as TCRdb lists it. The chain has TRBV2 and TRBJ2-7; the table's D call, TRBD1, has no DNA check behind it. The CDR3 sequence runs 11 residues, both termini included. Germline V gene sequence: CDR1 SNHLY, CDR2 FYNNEI. The CDR3 sequence: CASRGTGGDKL.

This clone was observed once. This sequence joins TRBV9 and TRBJ1-1; D unresolved. V gave up 0 bases and J gave up 2 bases, with 5 bases separating them. The length of the CDR3 is 13 residues. Germline V lookup: CDR1 SGDLS, CDR2 YYNGEE. The CDR3 nucleotides read TGTGCCAGCAGCGTAGTTTTCAACACTGAAGCTTTCTTT. It encodes CASSVVFNTEAFF.

The chain carries TRBV7-9 and TRBJ2-5; D remains ambiguous. V shed 5 bases and J shed 4 bases, with 8 bases lying between them. The CDR3 has 12 amino acids. Germline V gene sequence: CDR1 SEHNR, CDR2 FQNEAQ (reference sequence). The CDR3 region is CASSPAVETQYF. The CDR3 coding sequence is TGTGCCAGCAGCCCTGCTGTAGAGACCCAGTACTTC.

This chain uses TRBV27 with TRBJ2-7; 9 nucleotides match TRBD1. Losses at the gene ends were 3 bases for V and 2 bases for J; bases not matched to a gene: 5. CDR3 size: 15 residues. Germline V gene lookup returns CDR1 MNHEY and CDR2 SMNVEV (reference sequence). Here the CDR3 reads CASSLNRGQTYEQYF. The CDR3 DNA is TGTGCCAGCAGTTTGAACAGGGGGCAAACCTACGAGCAGTACTTC.